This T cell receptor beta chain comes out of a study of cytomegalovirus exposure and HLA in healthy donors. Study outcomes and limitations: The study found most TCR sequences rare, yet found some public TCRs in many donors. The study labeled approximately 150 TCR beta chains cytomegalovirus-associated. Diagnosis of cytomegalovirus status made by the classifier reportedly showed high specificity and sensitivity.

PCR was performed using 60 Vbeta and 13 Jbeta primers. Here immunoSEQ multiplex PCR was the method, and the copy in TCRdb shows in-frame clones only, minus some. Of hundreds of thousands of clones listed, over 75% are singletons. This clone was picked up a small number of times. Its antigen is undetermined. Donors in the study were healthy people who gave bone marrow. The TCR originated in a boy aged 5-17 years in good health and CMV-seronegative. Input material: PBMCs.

CDR3 nucleotides: TGTGCCAGCAGCTTAGAAGGGCGGGTAGATACGCAGTATTTT. It translates to CASSLEGRVDTQYF. This sequence joins TRBV13 and TRBJ2-3; maybe TRBD2 (5 bases). Germline V gene sequence: CDR1 PRHDT, CDR2 FYEKMQ (reference sequence). V lost 1 base and J 5 bases, leaving 10 bases between the germline ends. The CDR3 runs to 14 residues.